The next 18 T cell receptor beta chains were all read from a single sample in a study of cytomegalovirus exposure and HLA in healthy donors. The primer mix had 60 Vbeta and 13 Jbeta primers. Data came from immunoSEQ multiplex PCR; TCRdb stores just in-frame clones and leaves some out. This sample has 150,000 to 200,000 clones, with around 81% found just once. Sequencing input: PBMCs. The receptors were gathered from a young woman in good health and CMV-seropositive.

The CDR3 nucleotides are TGTGCCAGCTCACCACAGGGGGCTTCTACTAATGAAAAACTGTTTTTT. Its protein is CASSPQGASTNEKLFF. J is TRBJ1-4 and V is TRBV18; 7 nucleotides agree with TRBD1. Germline V gene lookup returns CDR1 KGHSH and CDR2 LQKENI. CDR3 size: 16 residues. The V and J ends lost 1 base and 2 bases, in that order; junction bases with no gene match: 4. Supplemented by reference TRBV18 and TRBJ1-4, the full variable domain reads NAGVMQNPRHLVRRRGQEARLRCSPMKGHSHVYWYRQLPEEGLKFMVYLQKENIIDESGMPKERFSAEFPKEGPSILRIQQVVRGDSAAYFCASSPQGASTNEKLFFGSGTQLSVL.

The chain links TRBV9 to TRBJ1-2; D call uncertain. This CDR3 region has 13 residues. The V gene lost 0 bases and the J gene lost 1 base, with 4 bases spanning the gap. CDR1 is SGDLS and CDR2 is YYNGEE in the germline V gene. The CDR3 sequence is CASSVAVNYGYTF. CDR3 coding DNA: TGTGCCAGCAGCGTAGCAGTTAACTATGGCTACACCTTC. The full variable domain, completed using reference TRBV9 and TRBJ1-2, is DSGVTQTPKHLITATGQRVTLRCSPRSGDLSVYWYQQSLDQGLQFLIQYYNGEERAKGNILERFSAQQFPDLHSELNLSSLELGDSALYFCASSVAVNYGYTFGSGTRLTVV.

The chain employs TRBV2 and TRBJ1-5; D perhaps matches TRBD1 (6 bases). The CDR3 spans 14 residues. Between the trimmed V and J ends, which lost 5 bases and 2 bases, there was a span of 10 bases. Germline V lookup: CDR1 SNHLY, CDR2 FYNNEI. The CDR3 is CASSWAGGNQPQHF. DNA of the CDR3: TGTGCCAGCAGTTGGGCAGGGGGCAATCAGCCCCAGCATTTT. Full variable domain (remainder filled in from reference TRBV2 and TRBJ1-5): EPEVTQTPSHQVTQMGQEVILRCVPISNHLYFYWYRQILGQKVEFLVSFYNNEISEKSEIFDDQFSVERPDGSNFTLKIRSTKLEDSAMYFCASSWAGGNQPQHFGDGTRLSIL.

A single count supports this clone. The rearrangement links TRBV7-9 to TRBJ2-2; TRBD1 aligns across 7 bases. Per the germline V gene, CDR1 is SEHNR and CDR2 is FQNEAQ (reference sequence). The CDR3 contains 15 residues. The junction had 6 bases not matched to a gene; V was cut back by 7 bases and J by 1 base. CDR3 sequence reads: CASTEDRRNTGELFF. Here the CDR3 DNA reads TGTGCCAGCACCGAGGACAGGCGGAACACCGGGGAGCTGTTTTTT.

V and J are TRBV9 and TRBJ1-2, with TRBD1 identical over 7 bases. Losses at the gene ends were 3 bases for V and 8 bases for J; bases not matched to a gene: 13. CDR1 and CDR2 (germline): SGDLS, YYNGEE. This CDR3 is built from 15 residues. The CDR3 DNA is TGTGCCAGCAGCGCCTTGACAGGGACCGGGGAGGGCTACACCTTC. Translating gives CASSALTGTGEGYTF.

This clone appeared a single time. The chain couples TRBV18 to TRBJ1-2; TRBD1 agrees at 11 bases. The J segment lost 3 bases and the V segment lost 1 base, leaving 1 base of the junction unmatched. Germline CDR1 is KGHSH and CDR2 is LQKENI. The CDR3 loop spans 15 amino acids. This chain's CDR3 is CASSPRDRGDYGYTF. Here the CDR3 DNA reads TGTGCCAGCTCACCACGGGACAGGGGGGACTATGGCTACACCTTC.

The table lists this clone with a count of one. This sequence joins TRBV19 and TRBJ2-7; 10 bases fit TRBD1. CDR3 length: 17 residues. V lost 2 bases, J lost 3 bases, and 10 bases stayed unmatched. CDR1 is LNHDA, CDR2 SQIVND, per germline (reference sequence). CDR3 sequence reads: CASSIITPGQGIYEQYF. In nucleotides, the CDR3 is TGTGCCAGTAGTATAATAACCCCGGGACAGGGGATCTACGAGCAGTACTTC.

This clone came up a few times. The chain joins TRBV6-6 to TRBJ1-3; TRBD1 is a possible D gene (6 bases). Germline V gives CDR1 MNHNY, CDR2 SVGAGI (reference sequence). Trimming took 6 bases from V and 1 from J, leaving 10 bases between them. This CDR3 contains 14 residues. CDR3 coding DNA: TGTGCCAGCAGCGCACAGGGTTCTGGAAACACCATATATTTT. Translation gives CASSAQGSGNTIYF.

The V and J genes are TRBV15 and TRBJ1-5; D not certain. This CDR3 contains 13 residues. Germline CDR1 LNHNV, CDR2 YYDKDF (reference sequence). The V end lost 6 bases, the J end lost 4 bases, and 10 bases lay between the germline ends. The CDR3 reads CATRRSLNQPQHF. CDR3 in DNA: TGTGCCACCAGGCGGTCACTAAATCAGCCCCAGCATTTT.

This clone was recorded once. The chain links TRBV5-6 to TRBJ1-2, with D unclear. This CDR3 region has 13 residues. Trimming stripped 4 bases from V and 3 bases from J, with 10 bases between. Germline V gene data show CDR1 as SGHDT and CDR2 as YYEEEE. As DNA, the CDR3 is TGTGCCAGCAGCCTTGGGGAGGACTATGGCTACACCTTC. This encodes CASSLGEDYGYTF.

V and J are TRBV7-3 and TRBJ2-1; weak D call: TRBD2 (6 bases). The ends were cut back, 2 bases at V and 6 bases at J, with 8 bases in the middle. This CDR3 comprises 13 residues. The germline V gene encodes CDR1 SGHTA and CDR2 FQGTGA. This CDR3 is CASSLGSGNEQFF. CDR3 bases: TGTGCCAGCAGCTTAGGTAGCGGCAATGAGCAGTTCTTC.

V usage is TRBV30 and J usage is TRBJ2-2; D not certain. In germline, CDR1 is GTSNPN, CDR2 SVGIG (reference sequence). The CDR3 covers 14 residues. The V end lost 2 bases, the J end lost 0 bases, and 7 bases lay between the germline ends. The CDR3 sequence is CAWSTIANTGELFF. CDR3 nucleotide sequence: TGTGCCTGGAGTACAATCGCGAACACCGGGGAGCTGTTTTTT. Full variable domain (rest looked up from reference TRBV30 and TRBJ2-2): SQTIHQWPATLVQPVGSPLSLECTVEGTSNPNLYWYRQAAGRGLQLLFYSVGIGQISSEVPQNLSASRPQDRQFILSSKKLLLSDSGFYLCAWSTIANTGELFFGEGSRLTVL.

This chain joins TRBV19 and TRBJ2-1; tentatively, D is TRBD2 (5 bases). Per the germline V gene, CDR1 is LNHDA and CDR2 is SQIVND (reference sequence). The V end lost 0 bases, the J end lost 0 bases, and 9 bases lay between the germline ends. This CDR3 is 16 amino acids long. The CDR3 bases are TGTGCCAGTAGTATAGATGAGGGTAGCTCCTACAATGAGCAGTTCTTC. This translates into CASSIDEGSSYNEQFF.

J is TRBJ1-2 and V is TRBV6-1, with 7 bases matching TRBD1. Germline V CDR1 and CDR2: MNHNS, SASEGT. J gave up 6 bases and V 5 bases, and 6 bases lay outside the gene matches. The CDR3 contains 13 residues. CDR3 in amino acids: CASSYSGTDGYTF. CDR3 DNA: TGTGCCAGCAGTTATTCCGGGACAGATGGCTACACCTTC.

This clone was picked up a small number of times. V and J are TRBV19 and TRBJ1-2; D remains ambiguous. The CDR3 is 14 amino acids. Trimming shortened V by 3 bases and J by 7 bases, and 15 bases separated the two germline ends. Germline CDR1 is LNHDA and CDR2 is SQIVND (reference sequence). CDR3 DNA sequence: TGTGCCAGTAGTATCCGGGCCGAAGCGGGTGGCTACACCTTC. Amino acid sequence: CASSIRAEAGGYTF.

This rearrangement joins TRBV7-2 to TRBJ2-5; 10 nucleotides agree with TRBD2. CDR1 and CDR2 (germline): SGHTA, FQGNSA. The length of the CDR3 is 15 residues. After removal of 3 bases from V and 2 bases from J, the junction contained 3 bases not matched to a gene. This chain's CDR3 is CASSFNSGGQETQYF. In nucleotides, the CDR3 is TGTGCCAGCAGCTTTAATAGCGGGGGGCAAGAGACCCAGTACTTC.

The V and J genes are TRBV6-6 and TRBJ2-1; 9 bases match TRBD2. Germline values: CDR1 MNHNY, CDR2 SVGAGI (reference sequence). V lost 5 bases to trimming and J lost 6 bases; unmatched junction nucleotides: 5. The CDR3 sequence is 14 residues long. Here the CDR3 DNA reads TGTGCCAGCAGTCAAGCGGGGGGATTCAATGAGCAGTTCTTC. This translates into CASSQAGGFNEQFF.

The chain couples TRBV28 to TRBJ2-3; unclear D gene. The V gene lost 5 bases and the J gene lost 3 bases, with 6 bases spanning the gap. Germline assignment: CDR1 MDHEN and CDR2 SYDVKM. CDR3 length: 12 residues. CDR3 in amino acids: CASSPRTDTQYF. CDR3 in DNA: TGTGCCAGCAGTCCCCGGACAGATACGCAGTATTTT.